This T cell receptor (beta chain) was profiled in a study of molecular identifiers for immune sequencing clone quantification. On the study more broadly: In replicates, RNA taken from around 20,000 or 100,000 naive CD8 cells was divided five ways, and four portions underwent sequencing.

This clonotype was detected a few times. The CDR3 extends over 15 amino acids. Trimming removed 0 bases from V and 0 bases from J, with 8 bases in between. Germline CDR1 is MNHEY and CDR2 is SVGAGI. TCRdb reprocessed the PCR reads via MiXCR and lists one record per CDR3 protein. The data contain more than 450,000 distinct CDR3 sequences, roughly 25% of them singletons. Material: naive CD8+ T cells from blood, with Jurkat cell RNA spiked in. Subset of the sample: FACS-sorted CD8+CD4-CCR7+CD45RA+ naive T cells. The V gene is TRBV6-5, the J gene TRBJ1-1; D is uncertain. This receptor was obtained from a human donor in good health. Some libraries in this study had Jurkat cell RNA spiked in. Here the CDR3 reads CASSYSREMNTEAFF. CDR3 nucleotides: TGTGCCAGCAGTTACTCAAGGGAAATGAACACTGAAGCTTTCTTT.